The following is a TCR beta chain sequence with its context. This entry belongs to a study of blood T cell repertoires in COVID-19. In the authors' methods: The authors estimated nucleated cell counts from reference gene primer amplification. Sequencing was performed with immunoSEQ multiplex PCR; in TCRdb, only in-frame clones are kept and a portion is missing. D and trimming were read from the DNA, whereas the V and J calls and clone size are those reported in that table. The table lists roughly 90,000 clones, 80% to 90% of them singletons. Germline V gives CDR1 SGHAT, CDR2 FQNNGV. CDR3 length equals 18 residues. J was trimmed by 1 base and V by 1 base; bases with no gene match: 6.

The sequencing input was peripheral blood. The sequence was collected from a human donor in a cohort sampled during active COVID-19. The chain is built from TRBV11-2 and TRBJ2-3, with 12 bases fitting TRBD2. The CDR3 reads CASSLGVTSGSGTDTQYF. The CDR3 DNA sequence: TGTGCCAGCAGCTTAGGGGTGACTAGCGGGAGTGGCACAGATACGCAGTATTTT.